The 5 T cell receptor beta chains presented below share a single source sample, sequenced in a study of memory CD4+ T cells and cytomegalovirus serostatus. The repertoire was sequenced with immunoSEQ multiplex PCR; TCRdb's copy has only in-frame clones and lacks some. Of around 53,000 clones in the sample, under 80% were seen once. Single viable CD3+CD4+CD8-CD45RO+ cells were sorted as the memory CD4+ T cells. Sequencing input: memory CD4+ T cells from blood. These receptors all come from an adult in good health and CMV-seronegative.

A word on this clone: The junction differs from germline at one of its ends, possibly a read error. The genes are TRBV7-2 and TRBJ2-2; 8 bases align to TRBD2. The CDR3 is 14 amino acids. The germline CDR1 and CDR2 sequences are SGHTA and FQGNSA. The CDR3 DNA is TGTGCCAGCAGCCGGGGGGGGACCACCCGGGAGCTGTTTTTT. Amino acid sequence: CASSRGGTTRELFF.

A few counts support this clone. The chain recombines TRBV6-4 with TRBJ1-5, with D uncertain. With 4 bases removed from V and 9 bases from J, the gap between germline ends came to 7 bases. This CDR3 spans 11 amino acids. Germline lookup yields CDR1 MRHNA and CDR2 SNTAGT. The CDR3 DNA reads as TGTGCCAGCAGTGTCTTTGGGCCCCAGCATTTT. Its protein is CASSVFGPQHF.

This chain connects TRBV5-1 to TRBJ1-1; 9 nucleotides line up with TRBD1. From germline, CDR1 is SGHRS and CDR2 YFSETQ. V lost 2 bases, J lost 6 bases, and 2 bases stayed unmatched. There are 13 residues in the CDR3. Here the CDR3 reads CASSLRTGAEAFF. CDR3 coding DNA: TGCGCCAGCAGCTTAAGGACAGGGGCTGAAGCTTTCTTT.

The V gene is TRBV5-4, the J gene TRBJ1-6, with 8 bases matching TRBD1. The length of the CDR3 is 14 residues. The J segment lost 6 bases and the V segment lost 1 base, leaving 0 bases of the junction unmatched. CDR1 SGHNT and CDR2 YYREEE come from the germline V gene (reference sequence). Written as DNA, the CDR3 is TGTGCCAGCAGCTTGCAGGGGGCTAATTCACCCCTCCACTTT. Translated, it gives CASSLQGANSPLHF. The variable domain in full, completed from reference TRBV5-4 and TRBJ1-6, reads ETGVTQSPTHLIKTRGQQVTLRCSSQSGHNTVSWYQQALGQGPQFIFQYYREEENGRGNFPPRFSGLQFPNYSSELNVNALELDDSALYLCASSLQGANSPLHFGNGTRLTVT.

This chain links TRBV9 with TRBJ2-3, with 8 bases lining up with TRBD2. Germline V gene lookup returns CDR1 SGDLS and CDR2 YYNGEE. Germline trimming cut 0 bases from V and 2 bases from J; bases unmatched to any gene: 2. The CDR3 runs to 15 residues. CDR3 sequence: CASSVAGGPTDTQYF. CDR3 bases: TGTGCCAGCAGCGTAGCGGGAGGGCCCACAGATACGCAGTATTTT.